Each of the 14 T cell receptor beta chains below was sequenced from the same sample in a study of vaccination and CD4 T cells after COVID-19. The Oncomine TCR Beta short-read assay was applied to DNA of cultured CD4+ T cells. Each CDR3 protein is one row after TCRdb ran MiXCR on the PCR reads. Counted here are under 15,000 distinct CDR3 sequences, about two fifths occurring once; the ten biggest clones make up less than 25%. As to treatment: roughly 11-day PBMC culture with coronavirus spike peptide pools or control peptides (ViraFEST assay). Antigen specificity for these receptors is unknown. Sequenced material: CD4+ T cells from blood, cultured in vitro, taken before SARS-CoV-2 vaccination. These receptors were taken from a human donor who had recovered from COVID-19.

This clonotype was detected only a few times. The genes are TRBV7-2 and TRBJ2-7, with TRBD2 matching 11 bases. V lost 0 bases and J lost 4; bases outside the gene matches: 5. Germline V gives CDR1 SGHTA, CDR2 FQGNSA. This CDR3 has 16 amino acids. CDR3 bases: TGTGCCAGCAGCTTAGCGTCTAGCGGGAGGACTTACGAGCAGTACTTC. This sequence encodes CASSLASSGRTYEQYF.

This rearrangement joins TRBV6-1 to TRBJ2-2, with 10 bases matching TRBD1. Germline CDR1 MNHNS, CDR2 SASEGT. The CDR3 consists of 15 residues. J gave up 6 bases and V 8 bases, and 9 bases lay outside the gene matches. In nucleotides, the CDR3 is TGTGCCAGCCTGAGGGGACAGGGGCCAGCCGGGGAGCTGTTTTTT. Its protein product is CASLRGQGPAGELFF.

The J gene is TRBJ2-7, the V gene TRBV20-1; no clear D gene. The CDR3 loop spans 12 amino acids. The germline gives CDR1 DFQATT, CDR2 SNEGSKA (reference sequence). Trimming removed 5 bases at V and 5 bases at J, with 13 bases between. CDR3 nucleotide sequence: TGCAGTGCTGCTAGGATTTTCGACGAGCAGTACTTC. Protein product: CSAARIFDEQYF.

The chain combines TRBV19 with TRBJ1-2; D is ambiguous. V was clipped by 8 bases and J by 2 bases, with 12 bases between them. This CDR3 is built from 13 residues. Germline CDR1 LNHDA, CDR2 SQIVND (reference sequence). CDR3 loop: CASQRALNYGYTF. CDR3 coding DNA: TGTGCCAGTCAAAGGGCGTTGAACTATGGCTACACCTTC.

The chain carries TRBV30 and TRBJ2-6; D remains unclear. Deletions cut 1 base from V and 3 bases from J, with 4 bases between. The CDR3 is 13 amino acids. The V gene's germline CDR1 is GTSNPN and CDR2 SVGIG (reference sequence). This CDR3 is CAWSEGGANVLTF. CDR3 coding DNA: TGTGCCTGGAGTGAAGGTGGGGCCAACGTCCTGACTTTC. Combining the CDR3 with reference TRBV30 and TRBJ2-6 gives the whole variable domain SQTIHQWPATLVQPVGSPLSLECTVEGTSNPNLYWYRQAAGRGLQLLFYSVGIGQISSEVPQNLSASRPQDRQFILSSKKLLLSDSGFYLCAWSEGGANVLTFGAGSRLTVL.

CDR3 coding DNA: TGTGCCAGCAGCTTCGGCGGGACCTACGAGCAGTACTTC. Its protein product is CASSFGGTYEQYF. This sequence joins TRBV7-2 and TRBJ2-7; the D gene is possibly TRBD2 (6 bases). The CDR3 is made up of 13 amino acids. V lost 3 bases, J lost 2 bases, and 8 bases lay in between. Germline V lookup: CDR1 SGHTA, CDR2 FQGNSA.

The chain carries TRBV28 and TRBJ2-7; 8 nucleotides match TRBD2. The junction had 8 bases not matched to a gene; V was cut back by 5 bases and J by 2 bases. The CDR3 is made up of 15 amino acids. Germline CDR1 reads MDHEN; CDR2 reads SYDVKM. CDR3 bases: TGTGCCAGCAGTGGAAGCGGGGGCTCGCCCTACGAGCAGTACTTC. This encodes CASSGSGGSPYEQYF. The full variable domain, with the rest looked up from reference TRBV28 and TRBJ2-7, is DVKVTQSSRYLVKRTGEKVFLECVQDMDHENMFWYRQDPGLGLRLIYFSYDVKMKEKGDIPEGYSVSREKKERFSLILESASTNQTSMYLCASSGSGGSPYEQYFGPGTRLTVT.

This chain links TRBV15 with TRBJ2-1; D is perhaps TRBD1 (6 bases). Trimming took off 1 base at V and 5 bases at J, with 12 bases between the two ends. The CDR3 has 15 amino acids. Germline assignment: CDR1 LNHNV and CDR2 YYDKDF (reference sequence). CDR3 amino acids: CATSRVAGADNEQFF. The CDR3 nucleotides read TGTGCCACCAGCAGAGTGGCAGGGGCCGACAATGAGCAGTTCTTC.

The chain recombines TRBV6-2 or TRBV6-3 with TRBJ2-3; 8 nucleotides agree with TRBD1. Germline CDR1 MNHEY, CDR2 SVGEGT. The CDR3 contains 15 residues. Losses at the gene ends were 5 bases for V and 4 bases for J; bases not matched to a gene: 8. The CDR3: CASSIDRGYADTQYF. The CDR3 DNA sequence: TGTGCCAGCAGTATAGACAGGGGTTACGCAGATACGCAGTATTTT.

This clonotype was seen only a few times. The rearrangement joins TRBV20-1 to TRBJ2-1; D is unclear. V was trimmed by 5 bases and J by 7 bases, leaving 9 bases between them. The CDR3 spans 11 residues. CDR1 and CDR2 from the germline V gene are DFQATT and SNEGSKA (reference sequence). Here the CDR3 DNA reads TGCAGTGCTTATGGAGTAAATGAGCAGTTCTTC. It yields the protein CSAYGVNEQFF.

CDR3 DNA sequence: TGTGCCAGCAGCTACATTAACACCGGGGAGCTGTTTTTT. Amino acid sequence: CASSYINTGELFF. The rearrangement joins TRBV11-3 to TRBJ2-2; D is undetermined. This CDR3 region has 13 residues. CDR1 is SGHNT and CDR2 is YENEEA in the germline V gene. Trimming stripped 4 bases from V and 2 bases from J, with 5 bases between. The full variable domain, its missing parts supplied by reference TRBV11-3 and TRBJ2-2, is EAGVVQSPRYKIIEKKQPVAFWCNPISGHNTLYWYLQNLGQGPELLIRYENEEAVDDSQLPKDRFSAERLKGVDSTLKIQPAELGDSAVYLCASSYINTGELFFGEGSRLTVL.

The chain recombines TRBV6-5 with TRBJ2-1; 11 nucleotides match TRBD1. The CDR3 sequence is 17 residues long. The germline gives CDR1 MNHEY, CDR2 SVGAGI. V was pared by 2 bases and J by 4 bases, with 7 bases of the junction left unmatched. CDR3 amino acids: CASSYIGDRGFYNEQFF. Here the CDR3 DNA reads TGTGCCAGCAGTTACATAGGGGACAGGGGGTTTTACAATGAGCAGTTCTTC.

The rearrangement joins TRBV5-1 to TRBJ2-1; D is perhaps TRBD1 (5 bases). Trimming removed 0 bases at V and 3 bases at J, with 7 bases between. Germline V gene data show CDR1 as SGHRS and CDR2 as YFSETQ. CDR3 length: 14 residues. Here the CDR3 reads CASSLAGFYNEQFF. The DNA of the CDR3 is TGCGCCAGCAGCTTGGCAGGGTTCTACAATGAGCAGTTCTTC.

Only a few counts were recorded for this clonotype. The rearrangement links TRBV20-1 to TRBJ1-6; 7 bases agree with TRBD1. This CDR3 has 13 residues. The germline CDR1 and CDR2 sequences are DFQATT and SNEGSKA (reference sequence). V gave up 5 bases and J gave up 6 bases; unmatched junction bases: 4. CDR3 in amino acids: CSAAGGGNSPLHF. The CDR3 nucleotides are TGCAGTGCTGCAGGGGGTGGTAATTCACCCCTCCACTTT.